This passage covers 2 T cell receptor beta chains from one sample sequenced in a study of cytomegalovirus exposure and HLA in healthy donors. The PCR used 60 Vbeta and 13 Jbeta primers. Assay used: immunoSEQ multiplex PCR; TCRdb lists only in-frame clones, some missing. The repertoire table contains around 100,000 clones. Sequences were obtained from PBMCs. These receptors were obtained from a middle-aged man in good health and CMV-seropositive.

CDR3 in DNA: TGTGCCAGCAGCCAAGATCTCTCAGATACGCAGTATTTT. It specifies CASSQDLSDTQYF. The gene calls are TRBV4-2 and TRBJ2-3; D call uncertain. The V gene's germline CDR1 is LGHNA and CDR2 YNFKEQ. V gave up 0 bases and J gave up 4 bases, with 5 bases separating them. The CDR3 totals 13 residues.

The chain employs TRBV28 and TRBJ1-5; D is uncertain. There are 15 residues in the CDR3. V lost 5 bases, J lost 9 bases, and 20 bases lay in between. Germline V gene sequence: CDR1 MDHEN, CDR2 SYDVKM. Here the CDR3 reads CASSTSGGPGWPQHF. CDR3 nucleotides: TGTGCCAGCAGTACCTCCGGAGGGCCTGGGTGGCCCCAGCATTTT.